This T cell receptor (beta chain) was identified in a study of cytomegalovirus exposure and HLA in healthy donors listed by TCRdb under 2017. For the study in its entirety: An earlier analysis of around 600 of the donors reported 250 to 300 Gb of sequence data and 100 million to 130 million unique TCR beta sequences from about 200 million T cells. Roughly 320 gigabases of sequencing data and about 92 million unique TCR sequences made up an early release that covered approximately 700 HLA-typed donors. Across under 500 genotyped donors of the cohort, an average of about 240,000 unique TCR beta nucleotide sequences per donor were sequenced, and roughly 20% of those sequences were non-productive. Alongside the repertoire data, information on donor age, sex, ethnicity and CMV serostatus was compiled. An earlier analysis of some 500 of the donors applied high-throughput TCR beta sequencing to assess whether each TCR beta V gene segment acted as functional or pseudogenic. Genome-wide SNP genotypes for about 65% of the roughly 670 donors were used in a later genetic analysis, which treated that subset as a discovery cohort. A separate validation cohort of 100 to 150 different subjects was used in addition to the approximately 700-subject first cohort. All discovery cohort repertoires had been generated using a single sequencing platform. A later analysis re-analyzed previously published TCR beta repertoires from roughly 690 donors and added high-resolution HLA genotyping to study TCR occurrence patterns. High-throughput TCR immunosequencing, statistical association of individual TCRs with disease status, and machine learning were combined to predict cytomegalovirus infection status. HLA typing included class I and class II loci at four-digit resolution. The study aimed to test whether signatures of past pathogen exposure could be identified by cataloging public T cell receptors. Rather than using new phenotypic data, the later analysis identified candidate immune exposures from TCR beta sequences and from how often those sequences occurred across donors. Typing coverage varied by locus: about 620-630 donors for A, B, C, DRB1 and DQB1; around 560 for DQA1; about 600 for DPA1; around 450 for DPB1. Because of strong linkage in the cohort, 4 to 6 DR-DQ haplotypes were treated as single units for association and clustering. The genetic ancestry cluster associated with self-reported Caucasian donors included over 80% of the roughly 400 genotyped donors. The study profiled the T cell repertoires of more than 500 subjects by immunosequencing and related them to cytomegalovirus serostatus.

About this clone itself: No cognate antigen has been identified for it. One base away there is no much larger clone; base qualities are not given.

In total, approximately 700 healthy bone marrow donors made up the cohort. At the time of sampling, all cohort members were nominally healthy, though unrecorded immune exposures were likely present. The donor tested CMV seropositive and was one of the 289 seropositive cohort members. Each donor provided a peripheral blood sample, and peripheral blood mononuclear cells were used for TCR beta sequencing. Genomic DNA was extracted from the blood cell samples with the Qiagen DNeasy Blood Extraction Kit. The CDR3 runs 13 amino acids, cysteine and phenylalanine included. Solely the CDR3 DNA is kept, with 39 bases framed from the first base. V gives up 3 bases and J gives up 6 bases, and the segment between their germline ends measures 8 bases. CDR1 and CDR2 are read off the germline V gene (reference sequence) as MNHEY and SMNVEV. Study-level results and caveats: A group of highly shared sequence variants was considered likely to be a technical artifact of the sequencing pipeline. In both the original and validation cohorts, the classifier was reported to diagnose cytomegalovirus status with high specificity and sensitivity. Presence/absence analyses assumed roughly uniform sequencing depth across donors, an assumption that may not hold. A later analysis reported that several top co-occurrence clusters appeared linked to parvovirus B19, influenza, CMV and Epstein-Barr virus. A further reported finding was that TCR beta sequences accurately predicted the HLA-A and HLA-B alleles for most subjects in the first cohort. When HLA alleles, especially DR and DQ, strongly co-occurred, TCR associations were difficult to assign to individual alleles. Because HLA typing was missing for some donors at each locus, association tests included only the typed subset. V-gene and J-gene trimming of TCR beta chains was associated with a missense DCLRE1C variant in a later genetic analysis, and the association was replicated in an independent cohort. The authors suggested that the approach could potentially be extended to other disease states and immunological phenotypes. In an earlier analysis of roughly 500 of the donors, most TCR beta V segments appeared in productive rearrangements about 87% or about 30% of the time, broadly matching IMGT annotations. According to a later analysis, TCR association rates differed among HLA loci, with DRB1 alleles showing the most associated TCRs and HLA-C alleles showing the fewest. This cohort had only TCR beta chains sequenced, and the lack of alpha or paired-chain data limited which features could be detected. Because counts were too low, roughly 18 rarely observed V segments, including chromosome 9 orphons, were left out of the earlier analysis of some 640 of the donors. Compared with the roughly 700-donor mean, donors in an Asian-associated ancestry cluster had fewer N-insertions in productive TCRs, according to a later genetic analysis. In vitro tests confirmed that three of the cytomegalovirus-associated TCR beta chains recognize cytomegalovirus antigens. At a false discovery rate of 0.05, a later analysis linked 16,000 or so TCR beta sequences to specific HLA alleles. The only immune exposure information available for the cohort was CMV serostatus. The study listed 164 TCR beta chains as associated with cytomegalovirus. In a later analysis, HLA-associated TCR beta chains showed more clonal expansion and lower generation probabilities than non-associated chains that were equally common. The 87-base-pair reads could not distinguish some IMGT-functional V segments, including TRBV6-2 and TRBV6-3, so those segments were excluded. Most CMV-associated TCR beta chains appeared to be HLA-restricted in a later analysis, and the HLA associations seemed to be driven largely by CMV exposure. While some public TCRs were present in many individuals, most TCR sequences turned up only very rarely across donors. Correlated functional status among segregating V segments might be attributable to linkage disequilibrium, but an unknown experimental factor could not be ruled out.

The method behind the library was the immunoSEQ multiplex PCR assay. For the multiplex PCR, a mixture combining 60 forward primers for TCR Vbeta segments and 13 reverse primers for TCR Jbeta segments was used. The CDR3 region of rearranged TCR beta genes was amplified from genomic DNA by a multiplex PCR assay. On the Illumina HiSeq System, the amplified TCR beta libraries were sequenced as 87-base-pair reads. The paper's data handling went like this. Across the 640 or so repertoires, a later analysis counted about 81 million unique TCR beta chains, 9 million to 14 million of which were shared by at least two donors. To remove PCR and sequencing errors, raw reads were error-corrected and collapsed into unique sequences using a nearest-neighbor algorithm that merged closely related sequences. V, D and J gene segments were assigned by aligning CDR3 sequences to IMGT reference sequences. For a sequence to be retained, at least a six-nucleotide match to both a V gene segment and a J gene segment was required. Rearrangements were classified as productive when the CDR3 lacked stop codons and remained in frame with V and J, and all other rearrangements were classified as non-productive. Following IMGT convention, CDR3 was defined as the stretch from the second conserved V-encoded cysteine to the conserved J-encoded phenylalanine. The earlier analysis of 500 to 750 of the donors excluded any sequence lacking an unambiguous match to a single V gene segment. In an earlier analysis of approximately 560 of the donors, a V segment was called functional when productive rearrangements were above 56.7%, and segregating when the standard deviation between donors exceeded 5%. A statistical classification framework was built to diagnose cytomegalovirus status from the catalog of TCR beta chain sequences. A later analysis assigned V and J genes by comparing TCR nucleotide sequences with IMGT/GENE-DB human TR gene sequences. Using the TCRdist pipeline, a later analysis assigned CDR3 sequences along with most-parsimonious VDJ recombination scenarios. In a later analysis, each TCR beta chain was defined by its CDR3 amino acid sequence together with its V-gene family, and reads lacking a unique V-gene family were excluded. A later analysis removed several hundred highly shared, low-generation-probability nucleotide sequences to deal with suspected cross-contamination and a sequencing artifact. In a later analysis, a clonal expansion index was calculated for each public chain from normalized within-repertoire ranks of inferred template counts. Generation probabilities in a later analysis came from a VDJ recombination model fitted to out-of-frame rearrangements, and those results were checked against IGoR. A later analysis scored TCR-TCR, TCR-HLA and TCR-CMV co-occurrence with hypergeometric tests, applying a repertoire-size bias correction to TCR pairs. In a later analysis, false discovery rates were estimated by permuting HLA or CMV assignments 20 times. In a later analysis, co-occurring TCRs were grouped using DBSCAN, and TCRdist sequence similarity was added for clustering within HLA-allele-positive subsets. Co-occurrence clustering excluded repertoires with fewer than 30,000 or more than 120,000 public chains, plus five with anomalous nucleotide sharing. Held by TCRdb, this immuneACCESS table contains in-frame sequences only and omits some clones. Under half of the omission traces to an unresolved V gene where checked; the cause of the rest is unknown. V and J calls and clone size follow that table, whereas D and trimming were derived from the DNA. The sample profile shows 180,000 or so clones; roughly 73% of them were found once. The biggest ten clones account for about 8% of the sample.

The sequencing input was PBMCs. This TCR was sampled from a woman aged 40 to 49 in good health and CMV-seropositive. The chain is assembled from TRBV27 and TRBJ1-4, with the D gene not clear enough to name. The nucleotide sequence is TGTGCCAGCAGTTTGACTGGCTATGAAAAACTGTTTTTT. This sequence encodes CASSLTGYEKLFF. With the rest looked up from the reference TRBV27 and TRBJ1-4 genes rather than sequenced, the full variable domain is EAQVTQNPRYLITVTGKKLTVTCSQNMNHEYMSWYRQDPGLGLRQIYYSMNVEVTDKGDVPEGYKVSRKEKRNFPLILESPSPNQTSLYFCASSLTGYEKLFFGSGTQLSVL.